The T cell receptor beta chain described here comes from a study of blood T cell repertoires in COVID-19. Study-level background: The cDNA or gDNA used as material had been derived from T cells, B-cell-depleted T cells, or PBMCs.

This clone has a single count. The germline gives CDR1 SGHRS, CDR2 YFSETQ. V lost 1 base to trimming and J lost 7 bases, with 14 bases between them. The CDR3 totals 15 residues. Assay used: immunoSEQ multiplex PCR; TCRdb lists only in-frame clones, some missing. The table shows over 300,000 clones, with around nine tenths occurring only once. Which cohort a participant joined came from the clinical history participants gave. The TCR originated in a woman aged 30 to 39 who had recovered from COVID-19. The sequenced sample consisted of PBMCs or T cells enriched from blood (not recorded which). The V call is TRBV5-1, the J call TRBJ1-4; no clear D. CDR3 residues: CASSLNGELSEKLFF. The DNA of the CDR3 is TGCGCCAGCAGCTTGAACGGGGAACTGAGTGAAAAACTGTTTTTT.